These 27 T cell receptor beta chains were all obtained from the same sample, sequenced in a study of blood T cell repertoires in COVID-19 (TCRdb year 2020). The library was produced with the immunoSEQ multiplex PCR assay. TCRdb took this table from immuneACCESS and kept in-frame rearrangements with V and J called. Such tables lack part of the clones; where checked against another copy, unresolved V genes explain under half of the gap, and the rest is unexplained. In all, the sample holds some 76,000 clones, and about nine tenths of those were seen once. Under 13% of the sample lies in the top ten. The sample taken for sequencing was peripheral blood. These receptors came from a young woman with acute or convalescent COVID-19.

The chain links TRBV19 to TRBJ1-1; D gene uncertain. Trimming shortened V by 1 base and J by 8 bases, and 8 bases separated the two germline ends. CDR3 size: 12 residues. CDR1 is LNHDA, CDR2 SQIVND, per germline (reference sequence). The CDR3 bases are TGTGCCAGTAGTATAGGACACGGAGAAGCTTTCTTT. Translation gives CASSIGHGEAFF.

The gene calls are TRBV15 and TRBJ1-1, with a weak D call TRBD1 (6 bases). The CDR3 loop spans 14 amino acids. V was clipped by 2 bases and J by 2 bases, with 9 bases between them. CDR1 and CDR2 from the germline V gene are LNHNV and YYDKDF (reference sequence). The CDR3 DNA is TGTGCCACCAGCAGATATGGGACAAACACTGAAGCTTTCTTT. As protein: CATSRYGTNTEAFF.

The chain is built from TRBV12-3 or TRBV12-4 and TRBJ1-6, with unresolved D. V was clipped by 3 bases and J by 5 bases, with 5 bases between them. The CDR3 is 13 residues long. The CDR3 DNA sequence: TGTGCCAGCAGTTTTCAGAATAATTCACCCCTCCACTTT. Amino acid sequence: CASSFQNNSPLHF.

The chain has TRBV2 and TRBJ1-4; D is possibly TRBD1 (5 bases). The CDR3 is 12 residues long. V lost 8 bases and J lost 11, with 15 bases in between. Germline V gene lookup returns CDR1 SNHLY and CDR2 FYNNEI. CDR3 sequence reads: CASHRGASKLFF. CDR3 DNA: TGTGCCAGCCACCGCGGGGCTTCCAAACTGTTTTTT.

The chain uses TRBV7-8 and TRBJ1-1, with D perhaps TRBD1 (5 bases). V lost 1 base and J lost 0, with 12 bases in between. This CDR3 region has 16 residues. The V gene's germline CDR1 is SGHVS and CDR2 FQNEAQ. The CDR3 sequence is CASSLVGGGVNTEAFF. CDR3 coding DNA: TGTGCCAGCAGCTTAGTTGGGGGAGGAGTGAACACTGAAGCTTTCTTT.

The CDR3 region is CSVEGLAKYNEQFF. The CDR3 bases are TGCAGCGTTGAAGGACTAGCGAAATACAATGAGCAGTTCTTC. The chain joins TRBV29-1 to TRBJ2-1; 8 bases are a match to TRBD2. This CDR3 spans 14 amino acids. With V trimmed by 1 base and J by 4 bases, 3 bases remained unmatched. In germline, CDR1 is SQVTM, CDR2 ANQGSEA.

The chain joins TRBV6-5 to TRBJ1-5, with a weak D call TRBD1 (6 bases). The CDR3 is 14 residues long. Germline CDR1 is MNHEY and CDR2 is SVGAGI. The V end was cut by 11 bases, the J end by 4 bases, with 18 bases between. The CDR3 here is CAAAPTGLNQPQHF. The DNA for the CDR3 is TGTGCCGCGGCACCAACAGGGCTAAATCAGCCCCAGCATTTT.

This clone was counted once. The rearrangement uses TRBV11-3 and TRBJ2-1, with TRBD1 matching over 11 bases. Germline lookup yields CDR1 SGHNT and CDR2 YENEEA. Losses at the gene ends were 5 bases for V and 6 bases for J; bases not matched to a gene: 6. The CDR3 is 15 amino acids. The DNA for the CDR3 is TGTGCCAGCAGCCCAGGACAGGGGGCGACCAATGAGCAGTTCTTC. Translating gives CASSPGQGATNEQFF.

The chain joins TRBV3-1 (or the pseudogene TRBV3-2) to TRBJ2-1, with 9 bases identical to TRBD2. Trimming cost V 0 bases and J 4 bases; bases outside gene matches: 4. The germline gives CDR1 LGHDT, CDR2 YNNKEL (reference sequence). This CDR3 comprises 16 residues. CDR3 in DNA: TGTGCCAGCAGCCAAGATAAGCTAGCGGGGTACAATGAGCAGTTCTTC. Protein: CASSQDKLAGYNEQFF.

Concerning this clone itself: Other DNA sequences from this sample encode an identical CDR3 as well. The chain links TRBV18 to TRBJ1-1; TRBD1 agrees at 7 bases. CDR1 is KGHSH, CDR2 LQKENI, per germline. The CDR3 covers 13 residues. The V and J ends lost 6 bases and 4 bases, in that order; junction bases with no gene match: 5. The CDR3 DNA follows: TGTGCCAGCTCGCAGGGGGTTAGCACTGAAGCTTTCTTT. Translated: CASSQGVSTEAFF. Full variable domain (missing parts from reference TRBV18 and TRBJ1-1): NAGVMQNPRHLVRRRGQEARLRCSPMKGHSHVYWYRQLPEEGLKFMVYLQKENIIDESGMPKERFSAEFPKEGPSILRIQQVVRGDSAAYFCASSQGVSTEAFFGQGTRLTVV.

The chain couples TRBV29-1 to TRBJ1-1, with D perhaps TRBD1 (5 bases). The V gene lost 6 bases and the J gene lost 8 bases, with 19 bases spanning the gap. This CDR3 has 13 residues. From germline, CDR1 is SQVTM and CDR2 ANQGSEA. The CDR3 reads CSVRQRNTDEAFF. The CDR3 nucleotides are TGCAGCGTGAGACAGAGAAATACCGACGAAGCTTTCTTT. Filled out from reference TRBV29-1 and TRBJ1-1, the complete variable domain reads SAVISQKPSRDICQRGTSLTIQCQVDSQVTMMFWYRQQPGQSLTLIATANQGSEATYESGFVIDKFPISRPNLTFSTLTVSNMSPEDSSIYLCSVRQRNTDEAFFGQGTRLTVV.

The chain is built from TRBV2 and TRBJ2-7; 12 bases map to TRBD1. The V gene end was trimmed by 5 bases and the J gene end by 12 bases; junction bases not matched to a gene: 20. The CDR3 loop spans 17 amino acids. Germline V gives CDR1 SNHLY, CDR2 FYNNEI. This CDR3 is CASSTNNLGTGGLGWYF. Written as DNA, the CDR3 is TGTGCCAGCAGTACCAATAACCTCGGGACAGGGGGCCTTGGCTGGTACTTC. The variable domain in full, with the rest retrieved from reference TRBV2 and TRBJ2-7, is EPEVTQTPSHQVTQMGQEVILRCVPISNHLYFYWYRQILGQKVEFLVSFYNNEISEKSEIFDDQFSVERPDGSNFTLKIRSTKLEDSAMYFCASSTNNLGTGGLGWYFGPGTRLTVT.

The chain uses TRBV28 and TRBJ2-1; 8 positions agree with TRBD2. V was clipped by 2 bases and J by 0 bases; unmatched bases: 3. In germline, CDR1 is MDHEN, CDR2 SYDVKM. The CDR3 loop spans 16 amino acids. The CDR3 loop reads CASSLREGGSYNEQFF. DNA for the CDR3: TGTGCCAGCAGTTTACGGGAGGGCGGCTCCTACAATGAGCAGTTCTTC.

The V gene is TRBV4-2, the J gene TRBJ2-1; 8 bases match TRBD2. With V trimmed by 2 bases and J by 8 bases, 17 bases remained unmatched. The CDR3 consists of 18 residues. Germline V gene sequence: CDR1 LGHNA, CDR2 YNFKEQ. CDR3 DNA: TGTGCCAGCAGCCAATCCGACACCGGGGGGGCCCTTGCCTATGAGCAGTTCTTC. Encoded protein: CASSQSDTGGALAYEQFF.

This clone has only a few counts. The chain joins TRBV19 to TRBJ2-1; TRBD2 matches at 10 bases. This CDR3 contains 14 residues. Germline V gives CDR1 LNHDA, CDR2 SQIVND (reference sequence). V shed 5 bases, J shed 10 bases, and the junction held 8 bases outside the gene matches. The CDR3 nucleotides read TGTGCCAGTAGTTTTGGGACTAGCGACCGGGAGCAGTTCTTC. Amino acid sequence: CASSFGTSDREQFF.

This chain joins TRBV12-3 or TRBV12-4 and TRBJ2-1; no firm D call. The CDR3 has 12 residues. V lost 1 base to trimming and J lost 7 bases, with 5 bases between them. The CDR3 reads CASSLGMNEQFF. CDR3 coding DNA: TGTGCCAGCAGTTTAGGTATGAATGAGCAGTTCTTC.

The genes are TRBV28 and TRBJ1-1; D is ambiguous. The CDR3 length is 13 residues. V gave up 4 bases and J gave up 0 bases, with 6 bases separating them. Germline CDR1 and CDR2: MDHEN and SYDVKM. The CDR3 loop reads CASSSRVNTEAFF. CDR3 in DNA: TGTGCCAGCAGTTCCCGAGTGAACACTGAAGCTTTCTTT.

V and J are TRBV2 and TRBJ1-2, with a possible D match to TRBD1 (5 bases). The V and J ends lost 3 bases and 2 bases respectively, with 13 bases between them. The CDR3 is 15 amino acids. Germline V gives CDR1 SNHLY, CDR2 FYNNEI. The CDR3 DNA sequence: TGTGCCAGCAGTGAGGCGCAGGGAGGAAACTATGGCTACACCTTC. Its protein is CASSEAQGGNYGYTF.

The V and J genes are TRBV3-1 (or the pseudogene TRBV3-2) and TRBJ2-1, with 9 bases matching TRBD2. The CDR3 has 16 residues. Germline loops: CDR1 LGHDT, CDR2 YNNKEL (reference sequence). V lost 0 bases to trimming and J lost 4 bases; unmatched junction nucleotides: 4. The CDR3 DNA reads TGTGCCAGCAGCCAAGATCATCTAGCGGGGTACAATGAGCAGTTCTTC. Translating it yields CASSQDHLAGYNEQFF.

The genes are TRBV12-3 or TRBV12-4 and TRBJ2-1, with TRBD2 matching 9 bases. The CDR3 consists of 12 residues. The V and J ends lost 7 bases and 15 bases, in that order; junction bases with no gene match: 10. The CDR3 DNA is TGTGCCAGCAAGACTAGCGGACTCACCTTGTTCTTC. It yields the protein CASKTSGLTLFF.

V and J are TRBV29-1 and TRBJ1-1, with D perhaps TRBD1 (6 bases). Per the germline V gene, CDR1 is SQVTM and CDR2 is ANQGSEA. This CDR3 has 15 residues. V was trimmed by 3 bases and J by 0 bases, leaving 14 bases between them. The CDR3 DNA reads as TGCAGCGTTGATTCGGACAGTTACTTGAACACTGAAGCTTTCTTT. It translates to CSVDSDSYLNTEAFF.

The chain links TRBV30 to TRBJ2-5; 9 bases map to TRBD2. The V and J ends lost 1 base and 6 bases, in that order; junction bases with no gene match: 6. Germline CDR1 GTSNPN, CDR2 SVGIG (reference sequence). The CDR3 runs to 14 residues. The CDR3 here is CAWSDSGRWQTQYF. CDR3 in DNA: TGTGCCTGGAGTGATAGCGGGAGATGGCAGACCCAGTACTTC. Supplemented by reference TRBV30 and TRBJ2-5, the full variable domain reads SQTIHQWPATLVQPVGSPLSLECTVEGTSNPNLYWYRQAAGRGLQLLFYSVGIGQISSEVPQNLSASRPQDRQFILSSKKLLLSDSGFYLCAWSDSGRWQTQYFGPGTRLLVL.

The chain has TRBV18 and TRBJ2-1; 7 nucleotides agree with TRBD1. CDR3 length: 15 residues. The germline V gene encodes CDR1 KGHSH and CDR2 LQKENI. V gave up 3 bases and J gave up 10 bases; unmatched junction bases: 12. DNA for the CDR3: TGTGCCAGCTCACCGAACATGACAGGGACGTTCGAGCAGTTCTTC. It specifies CASSPNMTGTFEQFF.

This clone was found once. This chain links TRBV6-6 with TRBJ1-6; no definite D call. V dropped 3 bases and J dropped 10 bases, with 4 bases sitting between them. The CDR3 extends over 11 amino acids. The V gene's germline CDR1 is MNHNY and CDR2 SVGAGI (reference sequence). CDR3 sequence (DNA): TGTGCCAGCAGTTATCGGTCACCCCTCCACTTT. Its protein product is CASSYRSPLHF.

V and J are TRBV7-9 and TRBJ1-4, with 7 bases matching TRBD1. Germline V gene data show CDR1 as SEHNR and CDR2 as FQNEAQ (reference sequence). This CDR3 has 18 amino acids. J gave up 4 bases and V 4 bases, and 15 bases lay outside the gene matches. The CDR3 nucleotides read TGTGCCAGCAGCTCGGCTTTGGATAGGGGGCAAGTTAATGAAAAACTGTTTTTT. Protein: CASSSALDRGQVNEKLFF.

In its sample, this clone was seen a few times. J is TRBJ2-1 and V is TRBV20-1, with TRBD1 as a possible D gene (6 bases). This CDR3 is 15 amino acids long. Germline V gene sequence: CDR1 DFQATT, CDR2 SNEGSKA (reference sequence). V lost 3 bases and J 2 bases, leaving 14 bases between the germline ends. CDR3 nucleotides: TGCAGTGCTAGTTCCCGGGACAAGACCTACAATGAGCAGTTCTTC. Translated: CSASSRDKTYNEQFF.

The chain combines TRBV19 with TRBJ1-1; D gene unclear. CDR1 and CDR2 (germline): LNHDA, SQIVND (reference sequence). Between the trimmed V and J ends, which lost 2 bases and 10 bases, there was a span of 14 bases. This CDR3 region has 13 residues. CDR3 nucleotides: TGTGCCAGTAGTATAAGTCCGGGTGGGAGAGCTTTCTTT. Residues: CASSISPGGRAFF.